The T cell receptor (beta chain) described here comes from a study of lymphopenia after photon versus proton radiotherapy. The protocol was immunoSEQ multiplex PCR, while the TCRdb copy is restricted to in-frame clones and leaves out a portion. The sample carries approximately 58,000 clones, 80% to 90% recorded once. CDR3 length: 15 amino acids. Germline values: CDR1 SGHNT, CDR2 YYREEE (reference sequence). The trim removed 3 bases at V and 3 bases at J, leaving 9 bases unmatched. Specimen: peripheral blood, collected from a patient treated with photon-based radiotherapy. The sequence was obtained from a man between 45 and 60 years old with gastric cancer. V is TRBV5-4 and J is TRBJ2-7, with 7 positions matching TRBD2. The CDR3 DNA reads as TGTGCCAGCAGCTCCTTAAGGGAGGGGATCTACGAGCAGTACTTC. Translated: CASSSLREGIYEQYF. Filled out from reference TRBV5-4 and TRBJ2-7, the complete variable domain reads ETGVTQSPTHLIKTRGQQVTLRCSSQSGHNTVSWYQQALGQGPQFIFQYYREEENGRGNFPPRFSGLQFPNYSSELNVNALELDDSALYLCASSSLREGIYEQYFGPGTRLTVT.